A single T cell receptor beta chain is shown here with its context. These data originate in a study of blood T cell repertoires in COVID-19. Study in general: The analysed material was cDNA or gDNA that came from T cells, B-cell-depleted T cells, or PBMCs.

Generated by immunoSEQ multiplex PCR, the TCRdb table keeps only in-frame clones and is missing some. The sample has roughly 120,000 clones; approximately 90% are singletons. The source material was peripheral blood. The TCR comes from a woman between 50 and 59 years old with acute or convalescent COVID-19.

The CDR3 reads CASSFGLAGGIYEQYF. DNA for the CDR3: TGTGCCAGCAGCTTCGGACTAGCGGGAGGGATTTACGAGCAGTACTTC. The chain has TRBV5-4 and TRBJ2-7; the match to TRBD2 covers 15 bases. Trimming cost V 2 bases and J 4 bases; bases outside gene matches: 4. Germline V gives CDR1 SGHNT, CDR2 YYREEE (reference sequence). This CDR3 is 16 amino acids long.